This TCR beta chain was recovered during a study of blood T cell repertoires in COVID-19. Source study methods: Reference gene primer amplification yielded estimated nucleated cell counts. Repertoires were generated with immunoSEQ multiplex PCR, while TCRdb's copy carries only in-frame clones and drops some. V, J and clone size are those of that table, while D and trimming were read from the DNA. The sample carries roughly 250,000 clones, approximately 83% recorded once. The germline V gene encodes CDR1 MNHNS and CDR2 SASEGT. The CDR3 totals 15 residues. The V gene end was trimmed by 2 bases and the J gene end by 6 bases; junction bases not matched to a gene: 3. Residents of 24 US areas, aged roughly 18 to 90 years, made up the participants. Symptom resolution, clearance, or two negative PCRs marked the recovered donors of Cohort 3.

Sequenced: PBMCs or T cells enriched from blood (not recorded which). The sequence was obtained from a woman between 45 and 60 years old who had recovered from COVID-19. The rearrangement links TRBV6-1 to TRBJ1-4; the match to TRBD1 covers 10 bases. The CDR3 DNA sequence: TGTGCCAGCAGTGAACGAGGGACAGGGGATGAAAAACTGTTTTTT. Translating gives CASSERGTGDEKLFF.